What follows is one T cell receptor (beta chain) and its context. Its antigen remains unidentified. This entry belongs to a study of cytomegalovirus exposure and HLA in healthy donors. Study observations and caveats: Researchers catalogued some 160 TCR beta chains as cytomegalovirus-associated.

The PCR had 60 Vbeta and 13 Jbeta primers. Sequencing was performed with immunoSEQ multiplex PCR; in TCRdb, only in-frame clones are kept and a portion is missing. The profile shows roughly 220,000 clones, roughly 84% of them singletons. The CDR3 is 16 residues long. Germline V gene data show CDR1 as SGHRS and CDR2 as YFSETQ. The V end was cut by 0 bases, the J end by 2 bases, with 12 bases between. Sequencing was performed on PBMCs. This TCR was recovered from a man aged 45-65 years in good health and CMV-seronegative. The chain carries TRBV5-1 and TRBJ1-3; possibly TRBD1 for D (5 bases). CDR3 region: CASSLEPGSAGNTIYF. The CDR3 DNA is TGCGCCAGCAGCTTGGAGCCAGGGTCGGCTGGAAACACCATATATTTT.